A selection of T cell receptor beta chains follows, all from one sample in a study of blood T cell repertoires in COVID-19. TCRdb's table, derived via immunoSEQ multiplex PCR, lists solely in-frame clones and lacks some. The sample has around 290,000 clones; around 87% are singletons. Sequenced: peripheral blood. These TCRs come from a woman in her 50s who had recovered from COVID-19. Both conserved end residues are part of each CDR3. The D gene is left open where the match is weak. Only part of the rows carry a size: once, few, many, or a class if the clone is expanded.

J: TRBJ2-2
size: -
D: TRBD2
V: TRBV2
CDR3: CASSPGGSNTGELFF
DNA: TGTGCCAGCTCCCCCGGCGGGAGTAACACCGGGGAGCTGTTTTTT

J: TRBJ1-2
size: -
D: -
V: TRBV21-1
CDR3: CASSNPGQGDDGYTF
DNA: TGTGCCAGCAGCAACCCGGGACAGGGAGACGATGGCTACACCTTC

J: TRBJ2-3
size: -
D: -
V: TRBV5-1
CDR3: CASSDTWGTDTQYF
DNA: TGCGCCAGTTCGGACACCTGGGGCACAGATACGCAGTATTTT

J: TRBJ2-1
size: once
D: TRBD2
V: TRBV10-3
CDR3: CAMRTSGRHEQFF
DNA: TGTGCCATGAGGACTAGCGGGAGGCATGAGCAGTTCTTC

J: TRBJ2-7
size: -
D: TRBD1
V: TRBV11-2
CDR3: CASSSSGTGLGEQYF
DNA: TGTGCCAGCAGCTCCTCCGGGACAGGGTTGGGAGAGCAGTACTTC

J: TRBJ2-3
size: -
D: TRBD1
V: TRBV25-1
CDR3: CASSDTGGLSDTQYF
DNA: TGTGCCAGCAGCGACACAGGGGGCCTGTCAGATACGCAGTATTTT

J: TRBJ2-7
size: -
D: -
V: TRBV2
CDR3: CASSFGRVEYEQYF
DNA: TGTGCCAGCAGCTTTGGGCGAGTCGAGTACGAGCAGTACTTC

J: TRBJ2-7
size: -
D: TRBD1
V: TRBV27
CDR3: CASSGQGYEQYF
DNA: TGTGCCAGCAGTGGACAGGGCTACGAGCAGTACTTC

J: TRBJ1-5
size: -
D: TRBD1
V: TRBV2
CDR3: CASSKDRTVVPQHF
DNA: TGTGCCAGCAGCAAGGACAGGACAGTCGTGCCCCAGCATTTT

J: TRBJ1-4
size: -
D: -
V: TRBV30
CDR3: CAWSAIATNEKLFF
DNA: TGTGCCTGGAGTGCCATAGCAACTAATGAAAAACTGTTTTTT

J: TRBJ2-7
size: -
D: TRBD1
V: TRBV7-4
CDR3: CASSLEAVTGGGCSYEQYF
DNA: TGTGCCAGCAGCCTCGAAGCTGTGACAGGGGGCGGGTGTTCCTACGAGCAGTACTTC

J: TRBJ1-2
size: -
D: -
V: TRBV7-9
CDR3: CASSLVGVPGYTF
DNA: TGTGCCAGCAGCTTAGTCGGGGTCCCTGGCTACACCTTC

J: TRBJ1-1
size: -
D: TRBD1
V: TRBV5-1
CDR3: CASSLERQGASGTEAFF
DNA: TGCGCCAGCAGCTTGGAGCGACAGGGGGCTTCGGGAACTGAAGCTTTCTTT

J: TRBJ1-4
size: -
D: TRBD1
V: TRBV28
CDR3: CASSTQTGGKLFF
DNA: TGTGCCAGCAGTACGCAGACAGGGGGAAAACTGTTTTTT

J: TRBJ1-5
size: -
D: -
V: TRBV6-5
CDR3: CASDSRGNQPQHF
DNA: TGTGCCAGCGATTCGCGGGGGAACCAGCCCCAGCATTTT

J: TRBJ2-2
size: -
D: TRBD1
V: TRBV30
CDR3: CAWSVLQGSTGELFF
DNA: TGTGCCTGGAGTGTACTACAGGGGTCCACCGGGGAGCTGTTTTTT

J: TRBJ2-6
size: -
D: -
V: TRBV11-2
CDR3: CASTHFGGKAGANVLTF
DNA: TGTGCCAGCACCCATTTCGGAGGGAAGGCTGGGGCCAACGTCCTGACTTTC

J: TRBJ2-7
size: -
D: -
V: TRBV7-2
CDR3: CASSSAAREQYF
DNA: TGTGCCAGCAGCTCAGCGGCGCGGGAGCAGTACTTC

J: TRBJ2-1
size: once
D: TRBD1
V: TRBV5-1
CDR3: CASSFQSQGAYNEQFF
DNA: TGCGCCAGCAGCTTCCAATCCCAGGGGGCCTACAATGAGCAGTTCTTC

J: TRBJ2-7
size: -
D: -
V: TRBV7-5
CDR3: CARIRRDRYYEQYF
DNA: TGTGCCAGAATCCGGCGGGACAGATACTACGAGCAGTACTTC

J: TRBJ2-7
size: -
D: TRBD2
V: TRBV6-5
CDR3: CASSLAGGSYEQYF
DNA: TGTGCCAGCAGTCTAGCGGGGGGATCGTACGAGCAGTACTTC

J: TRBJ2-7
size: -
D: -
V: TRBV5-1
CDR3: CASSPTTGVTYEQYF
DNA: TGCGCCAGCAGCCCCACGACGGGAGTGACCTACGAGCAGTACTTC

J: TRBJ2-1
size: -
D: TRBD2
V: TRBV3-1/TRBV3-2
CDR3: CASSQPAGDSYNEQFF
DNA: TGTGCCAGCAGCCAGCCAGCGGGAGACAGTTACAATGAGCAGTTCTTC

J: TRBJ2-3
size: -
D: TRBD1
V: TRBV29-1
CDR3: CSVATGTGGTDTQYF
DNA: TGCAGCGTTGCGACCGGGACAGGGGGCACAGATACGCAGTATTTT

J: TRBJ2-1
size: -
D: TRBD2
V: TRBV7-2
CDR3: CASSLAHGLAGANEQFF
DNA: TGTGCCAGCAGCTTAGCGCACGGTCTAGCGGGAGCAAATGAGCAGTTCTTC

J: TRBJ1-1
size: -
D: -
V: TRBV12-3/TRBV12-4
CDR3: CASSLERSTEAFF
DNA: TGTGCCAGCAGTTTAGAAAGGAGCACTGAAGCTTTCTTT

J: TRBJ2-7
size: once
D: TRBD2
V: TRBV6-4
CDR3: CASSVLAGPYEQYF
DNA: TGTGCCAGCAGTGTACTAGCGGGACCCTACGAGCAGTACTTC

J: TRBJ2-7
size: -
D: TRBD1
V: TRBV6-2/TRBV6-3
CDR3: CASSFWTGGHEQYF
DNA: TGTGCCAGCAGTTTTTGGACAGGGGGTCACGAGCAGTACTTC

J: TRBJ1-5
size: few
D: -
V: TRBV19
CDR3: CASSIPGHRGGGPQHF
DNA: TGTGCCAGTAGTATTCCGGGACACCGTGGTGGAGGGCCCCAGCATTTT

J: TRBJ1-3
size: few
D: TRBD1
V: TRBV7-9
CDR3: CASSADRGSGNTIYF
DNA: TGTGCCAGCAGCGCGGACAGGGGATCTGGAAACACCATATATTTT

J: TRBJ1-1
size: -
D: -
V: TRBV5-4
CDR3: CASSLDRNTEAFF
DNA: TGTGCCAGCAGCTTGGACAGGAACACTGAAGCTTTCTTT

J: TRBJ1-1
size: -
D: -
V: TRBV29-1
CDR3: CSAEQGTGDTEAFF
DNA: TGCAGCGCTGAGCAGGGAACGGGGGACACTGAAGCTTTCTTT

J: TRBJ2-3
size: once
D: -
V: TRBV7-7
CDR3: CASSLTGANTQYF
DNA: TGTGCTAGCAGCTTAACTGGTGCAAATACGCAGTATTTT

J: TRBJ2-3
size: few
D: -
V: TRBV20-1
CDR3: CSARDRGSQYF
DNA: TGCAGTGCTAGAGACCGGGGATCGCAGTATTTT

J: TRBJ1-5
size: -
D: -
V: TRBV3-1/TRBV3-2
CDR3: CASSQEGRSLLGPCNQPQHF
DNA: TGTGCCAGCAGCCAAGAAGGTCGGAGCTTGCTAGGTCCGTGCAATCAGCCCCAGCATTTT

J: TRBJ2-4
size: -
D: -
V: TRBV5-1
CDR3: CASSPGLGDIQYF
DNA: TGCGCCAGCAGCCCGGGTCTAGGTGACATTCAGTACTTC

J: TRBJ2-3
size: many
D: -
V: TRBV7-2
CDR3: CASSFDGGPDTQYF
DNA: TGTGCCAGCAGCTTCGACGGGGGTCCAGATACGCAGTATTTT

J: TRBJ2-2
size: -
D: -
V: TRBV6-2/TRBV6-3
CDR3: CASSFLASAGELFF
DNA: TGTGCCAGCAGTTTCCTAGCGTCGGCCGGGGAGCTGTTTTTT

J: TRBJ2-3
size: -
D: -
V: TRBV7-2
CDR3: CASSLARGLNPTQYF
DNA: TGTGCCAGCAGCTTAGCGAGGGGACTCAACCCTACGCAGTATTTT

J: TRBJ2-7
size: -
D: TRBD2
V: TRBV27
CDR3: CASSTLRAGRNYEQYF
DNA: TGTGCCAGCAGTACCCTACGAGCGGGAAGGAACTACGAGCAGTACTTC

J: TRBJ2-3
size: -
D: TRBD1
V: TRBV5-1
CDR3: CASSTTGDTTDTQYF
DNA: TGCGCCAGCAGCACCACAGGGGATACCACAGATACGCAGTATTTT

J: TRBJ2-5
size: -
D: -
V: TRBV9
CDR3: CASSVSSSGVRGQETQYF
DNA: TGTGCCAGCAGCGTGTCTTCTTCAGGGGTGAGGGGGCAAGAGACCCAGTACTTC

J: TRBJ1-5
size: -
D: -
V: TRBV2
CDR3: CASSESNQPQHF
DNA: TGTGCCAGCAGCGAATCTAATCAGCCCCAGCATTTT

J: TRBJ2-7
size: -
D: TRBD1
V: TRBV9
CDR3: CASSVDGQGRVEQYF
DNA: TGTGCCAGCAGCGTAGACGGACAGGGGAGAGTCGAGCAGTACTTC

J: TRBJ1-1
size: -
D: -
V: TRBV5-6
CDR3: CASSLVGARTEAFF
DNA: TGTGCCAGCAGCTTAGTAGGGGCACGGACTGAAGCTTTCTTT

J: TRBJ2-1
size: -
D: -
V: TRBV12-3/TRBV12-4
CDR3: CASSLSDEQFF
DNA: TGTGCCAGCAGTTTATCGGATGAGCAGTTCTTC

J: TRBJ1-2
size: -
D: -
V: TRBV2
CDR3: CASTGHETDYGYTF
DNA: TGTGCCAGCACCGGACACGAAACGGACTATGGCTACACCTTC

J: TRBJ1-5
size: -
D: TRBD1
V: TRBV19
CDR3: CASTDRGNQPQHF
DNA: TGTGCCAGTACTGACAGGGGCAATCAGCCCCAGCATTTT

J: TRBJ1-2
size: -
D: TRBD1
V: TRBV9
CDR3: CASSGGQNPNYGYTF
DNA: TGTGCCAGCAGCGGGGGACAGAACCCTAACTATGGCTACACCTTC

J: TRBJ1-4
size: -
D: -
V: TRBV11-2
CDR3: CASSLGLGQQKLFF
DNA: TGTGCCAGCAGCTTAGGACTTGGACAGCAAAAACTGTTTTTT

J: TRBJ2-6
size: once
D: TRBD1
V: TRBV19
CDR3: CASSIEGTGIKTGANVLTF
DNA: TGTGCCAGTAGTATAGAAGGGACAGGGATCAAAACTGGGGCCAACGTCCTGACTTTC

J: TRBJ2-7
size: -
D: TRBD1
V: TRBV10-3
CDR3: CAIRPGQGLDEQYF
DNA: TGTGCCATCAGGCCGGGACAGGGGTTGGACGAGCAGTACTTC

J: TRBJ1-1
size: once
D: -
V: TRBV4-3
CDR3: CASSPSTFFGTEAFF
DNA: TGCGCCAGCAGCCCCAGCACCTTTTTCGGGACTGAAGCTTTCTTT

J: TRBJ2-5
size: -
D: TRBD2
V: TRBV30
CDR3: CAWRKRGSLGTQYF
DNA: TGTGCCTGGAGGAAGCGGGGGAGTCTAGGGACCCAGTACTTC

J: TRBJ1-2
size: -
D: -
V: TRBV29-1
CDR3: CSVGGRFNYGYTF
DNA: TGCAGCGTGGGGGGACGGTTTAACTATGGCTACACCTTC

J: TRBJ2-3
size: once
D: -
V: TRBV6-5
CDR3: CASRRQSTDTQYF
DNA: TGTGCCAGCAGGCGACAGAGCACAGATACGCAGTATTTT

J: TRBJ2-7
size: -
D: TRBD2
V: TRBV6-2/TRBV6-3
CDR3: CASSYSWTSGTYEQYF
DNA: TGTGCCAGCAGTTACAGCTGGACTAGCGGAACCTACGAGCAGTACTTC

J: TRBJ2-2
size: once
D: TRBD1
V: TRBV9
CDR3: CASDRGGGELFF
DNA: TGTGCCAGCGACAGGGGTGGCGGGGAGCTGTTTTTT

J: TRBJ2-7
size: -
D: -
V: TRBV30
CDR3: CAWTQGYEQYF
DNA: TGTGCCTGGACCCAGGGTTACGAGCAGTACTTC

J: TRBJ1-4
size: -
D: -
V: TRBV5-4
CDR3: CASSLGGALNEKLFF
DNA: TGTGCCAGCAGCTTAGGAGGGGCGCTTAATGAAAAACTGTTTTTT